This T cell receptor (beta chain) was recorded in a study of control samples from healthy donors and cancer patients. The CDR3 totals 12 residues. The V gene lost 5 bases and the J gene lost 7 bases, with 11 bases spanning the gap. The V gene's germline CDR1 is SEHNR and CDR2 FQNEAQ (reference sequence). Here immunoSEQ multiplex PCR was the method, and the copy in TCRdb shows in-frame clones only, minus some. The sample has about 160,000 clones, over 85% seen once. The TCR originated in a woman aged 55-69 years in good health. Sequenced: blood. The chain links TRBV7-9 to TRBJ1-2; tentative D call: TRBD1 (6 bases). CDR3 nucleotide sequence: TGTGCCAGCAGCCCACAGGGCCTTGGCTACACCTTC. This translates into CASSPQGLGYTF.